The clone carrying this T cell receptor beta chain was seen only a few times. It was cDNA, reverse transcribed from extracted RNA, that served as the sequencing template. Clones were read by immunoSEQ multiplex PCR, and TCRdb kept only the in-frame ones, dropping some. The sample has roughly 150,000 clones; around 47% are singletons. This entry is derived from a study of CD8+ T cells in alopecia areata. Study at large: Tofacitinib was given for 6 to 18 months, then stopped for 6 months.

V was pared by 2 bases and J by 1 base, with 12 bases between. CDR3 length: 15 residues. CDR1 MNHEY and CDR2 SMNVEV come from the germline V gene (reference sequence). This clonotype was sampled from a human donor with alopecia areata. Material: CD4+ T cells sorted from blood. The chain uses TRBV27 and TRBJ2-7; unclear D gene. The CDR3 loop reads CASSLVLTSSYEQYF. The CDR3 DNA reads TGTGCCAGCAGTTTAGTATTGACAAGTTCCTACGAGCAGTACTTC.